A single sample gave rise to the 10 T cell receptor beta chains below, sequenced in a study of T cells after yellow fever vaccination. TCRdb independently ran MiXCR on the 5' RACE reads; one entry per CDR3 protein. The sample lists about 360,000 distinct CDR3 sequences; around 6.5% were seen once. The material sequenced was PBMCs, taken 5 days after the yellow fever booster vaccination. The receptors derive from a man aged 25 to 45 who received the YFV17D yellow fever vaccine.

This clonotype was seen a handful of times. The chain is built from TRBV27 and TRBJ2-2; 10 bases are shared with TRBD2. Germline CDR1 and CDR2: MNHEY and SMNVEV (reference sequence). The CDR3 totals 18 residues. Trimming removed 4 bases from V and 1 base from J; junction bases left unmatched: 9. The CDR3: CASSSAPLAGMNTGELFF. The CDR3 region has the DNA TGTGCCAGCAGTTCTGCCCCACTAGCGGGAATGAACACCGGGGAGCTGTTTTTT.

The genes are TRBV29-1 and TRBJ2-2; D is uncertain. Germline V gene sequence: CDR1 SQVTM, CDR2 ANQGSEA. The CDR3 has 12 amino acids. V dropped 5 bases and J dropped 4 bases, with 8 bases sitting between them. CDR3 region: CSVFWGTGELFF. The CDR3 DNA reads TGCAGCGTTTTCTGGGGCACCGGGGAGCTGTTTTTT.

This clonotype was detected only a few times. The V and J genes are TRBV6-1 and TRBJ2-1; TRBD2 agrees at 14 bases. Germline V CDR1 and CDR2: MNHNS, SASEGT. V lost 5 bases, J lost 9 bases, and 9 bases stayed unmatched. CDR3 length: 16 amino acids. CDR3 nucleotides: TGTGCCAGCAGTCGAGGGACTAGCGGGAGTCTCGGTGAGCAGTTCTTC. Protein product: CASSRGTSGSLGEQFF.

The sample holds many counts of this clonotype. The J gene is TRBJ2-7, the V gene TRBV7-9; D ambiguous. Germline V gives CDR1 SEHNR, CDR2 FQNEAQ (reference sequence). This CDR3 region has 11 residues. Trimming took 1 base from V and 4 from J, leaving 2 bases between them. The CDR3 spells CASSLEYEQYF. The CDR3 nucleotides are TGTGCCAGCAGCTTAGAATACGAGCAGTACTTC.

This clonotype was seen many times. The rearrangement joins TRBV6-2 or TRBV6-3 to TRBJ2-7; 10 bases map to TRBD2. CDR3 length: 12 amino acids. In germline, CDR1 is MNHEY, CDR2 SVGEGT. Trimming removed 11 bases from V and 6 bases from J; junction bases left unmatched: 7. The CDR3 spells CASTLAGAEQYF. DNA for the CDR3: TGTGCCTCCACGCTAGCGGGAGCCGAGCAGTACTTC.

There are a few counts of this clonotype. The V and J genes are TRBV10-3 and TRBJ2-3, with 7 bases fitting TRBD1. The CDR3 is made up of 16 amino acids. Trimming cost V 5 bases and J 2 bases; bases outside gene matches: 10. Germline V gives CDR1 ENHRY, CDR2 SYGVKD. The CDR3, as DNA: TGTGCCATCAGTCTCCGGGACAGAGAATTCACAGATACGCAGTATTTT. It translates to CAISLRDREFTDTQYF.

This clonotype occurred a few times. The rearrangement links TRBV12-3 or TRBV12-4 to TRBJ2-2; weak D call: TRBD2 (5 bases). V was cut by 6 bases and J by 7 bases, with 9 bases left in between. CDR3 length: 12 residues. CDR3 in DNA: TGTGCCAGCAGACGACTAATCGGGGAGCTGTTTTTT. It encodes CASRRLIGELFF.

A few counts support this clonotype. The CDR3 nucleotides are TGTGCTAGTGGTAGCGCAGGCTACGAGCAGTACTTC. Its protein is CASGSAGYEQYF. This rearrangement joins TRBV12-5 to TRBJ2-7; no clear D. The CDR3 consists of 12 residues. The ends were cut back, 5 bases at V and 3 bases at J, with 8 bases in the middle. Germline V CDR1 and CDR2: LGHNT, FRNRAP.

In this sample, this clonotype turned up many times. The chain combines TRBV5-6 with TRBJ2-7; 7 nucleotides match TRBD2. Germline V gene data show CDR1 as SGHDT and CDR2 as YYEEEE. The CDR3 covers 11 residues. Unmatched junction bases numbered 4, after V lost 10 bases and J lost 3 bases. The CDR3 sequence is CASWGGYEQYF. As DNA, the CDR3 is TGTGCCTCCTGGGGGGGCTACGAGCAGTACTTC. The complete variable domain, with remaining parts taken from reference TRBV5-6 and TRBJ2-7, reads DAGVTQSPTHLIKTRGQQVTLRCSPKSGHDTVSWYQQALGQGPQFIFQYYEEEERQRGNFPDRFSGHQFPNYSSELNVNALLLGDSALYLCASWGGYEQYFGPGTRLTVT.

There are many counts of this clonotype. The DNA of the CDR3 is TGCGCCAGCAGCTTGGCCGGGGGGGAGAAATACGAGCAGTACTTC. Translating it yields CASSLAGGEKYEQYF. The genes are TRBV5-1 and TRBJ2-7; 8 bases match TRBD2. The trim removed 0 bases at V and 4 bases at J, leaving 6 bases unmatched. Germline V lookup: CDR1 SGHRS, CDR2 YFSETQ. The CDR3 consists of 15 residues.